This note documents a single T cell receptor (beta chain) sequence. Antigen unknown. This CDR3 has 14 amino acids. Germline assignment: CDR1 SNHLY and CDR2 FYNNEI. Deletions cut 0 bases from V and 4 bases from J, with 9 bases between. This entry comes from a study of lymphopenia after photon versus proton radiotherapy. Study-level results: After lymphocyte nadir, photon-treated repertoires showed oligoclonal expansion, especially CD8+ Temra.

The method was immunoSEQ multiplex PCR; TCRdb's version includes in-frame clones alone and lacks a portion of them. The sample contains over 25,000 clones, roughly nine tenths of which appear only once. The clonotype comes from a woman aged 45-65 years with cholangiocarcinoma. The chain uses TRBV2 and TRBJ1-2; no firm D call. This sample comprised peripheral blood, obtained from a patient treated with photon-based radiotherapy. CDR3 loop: CASSEALGSYGYTF. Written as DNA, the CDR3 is TGTGCCAGCAGTGAAGCGCTAGGAAGCTATGGCTACACCTTC. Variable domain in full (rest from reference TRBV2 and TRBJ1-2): EPEVTQTPSHQVTQMGQEVILRCVPISNHLYFYWYRQILGQKVEFLVSFYNNEISEKSEIFDDQFSVERPDGSNFTLKIRSTKLEDSAMYFCASSEALGSYGYTFGSGTRLTVV.